This TCR beta chain was identified during a study of cytomegalovirus exposure and HLA in healthy donors. Whole-study findings and limits: In an earlier analysis, about 87% or about 30%: the productive usage of most TCR beta V segments.

The study ran its PCR with 60 Vbeta and 13 Jbeta primers. This table comes from immunoSEQ multiplex PCR, and its TCRdb copy is limited to in-frame clones, with some not included. The profile shows 100,000 to 120,000 clones, 80% of them singletons. Germline CDR1 reads MGHRA; CDR2 reads YSYEKL. There are 15 residues in the CDR3. V dropped 0 bases and J dropped 2 bases, with 10 bases sitting between them. Regarding donors, all were healthy bone marrow donors. About this clone itself: The antigen remains undetermined.

The source of this sequence is a man aged 25-40 years in good health and CMV-seropositive. The sample taken for sequencing was PBMCs. J is TRBJ2-5 and V is TRBV4-1; maybe TRBD2 (5 bases). This CDR3 reads CASSQDPRGQETQYF. The CDR3 DNA is TGCGCCAGCAGCCAAGATCCCCGGGGTCAAGAGACCCAGTACTTC.